Presented here are 26 T cell receptor beta chains from one specimen sequenced in a study of shared clonotypes between healthy human individuals. The assay was immunoSEQ multiplex PCR, and TCRdb's table has in-frame clones only and misses some. The sample holds some 1,600,000 clones; 95% to 99% are singletons and the top ten take about 0.42%. Sequenced: naive CD4+ T cells sorted from blood. As for subset: CD45RA+ positively selected. Receptor source: a man between 25 and 39 years old in good health.

The V gene is TRBV5-4, the J gene TRBJ2-5; maybe TRBD2 (5 bases). V was cut by 0 bases and J by 1 base, with 10 bases left in between. Germline V lookup: CDR1 SGHNT, CDR2 YYREEE (reference sequence). The CDR3 is made up of 15 amino acids. The CDR3 DNA follows: TGTGCCAGCAGCTTGGCCGCGGGTCTCCAAGAGACCCAGTACTTC. This gives the protein CASSLAAGLQETQYF.

V usage is TRBV2 and J usage is TRBJ1-5; D might be TRBD1 (5 bases). CDR3 length: 14 amino acids. The germline V and J ends were trimmed by 4 bases and 7 bases, with 14 bases remaining between them. Germline-derived CDR1 and CDR2 are SNHLY and FYNNEI. For the CDR3, the DNA is TGTGCCAGCAGTGCCGGGACGTACTACCAGCCCCAGCATTTT. The encoded protein is CASSAGTYYQPQHF.

This chain connects TRBV30 to TRBJ1-5; D possibly corresponds to TRBD1 (5 bases). V lost 0 bases and J 10 bases, leaving 16 bases between the germline ends. The germline V gene has CDR1 GTSNPN and CDR2 SVGIG (reference sequence). The CDR3 covers 14 residues. The CDR3 nucleotides read TGTGCCTGGAGTGTGGGGACTGGGGCACGACCCCAGCATTTT. Its translation is CAWSVGTGARPQHF. The complete variable domain, with remaining parts taken from reference TRBV30 and TRBJ1-5, reads SQTIHQWPATLVQPVGSPLSLECTVEGTSNPNLYWYRQAAGRGLQLLFYSVGIGQISSEVPQNLSASRPQDRQFILSSKKLLLSDSGFYLCAWSVGTGARPQHFGDGTRLSIL.

This clone has a single count. The chain joins TRBV5-1 to TRBJ2-7, with 7 positions matching TRBD2. In germline, CDR1 is SGHRS, CDR2 YFSETQ. J was trimmed by 5 bases and V by 2 bases; bases with no gene match: 7. This CDR3 contains 14 residues. The CDR3 sequence is CASSFATGGDEQYF. DNA of the CDR3: TGCGCCAGCAGCTTCGCGACGGGAGGTGACGAGCAGTACTTC.

This clone was recorded only once. The gene calls are TRBV7-3 and TRBJ2-5; tentative D call: TRBD2 (6 bases). CDR3 length equals 15 residues. V lost 5 bases and J 1 base, leaving 14 bases between the germline ends. Germline CDR1 and CDR2: SGHTA and FQGTGA. The CDR3 region has the DNA TGTGCCAGCAGCCCACGACCGGGAGTCCAAGAGACCCAGTACTTC. Translated: CASSPRPGVQETQYF.

The chain recombines TRBV11-2 with TRBJ2-7, with D maybe TRBD1 (5 bases). The CDR3 sequence is 15 residues long. Germline V CDR1 and CDR2: SGHAT, FQNNGV. The ends were cut back, 2 bases at V and 8 bases at J, with 19 bases in the middle. The CDR3 DNA reads TGTGCCAGCAGCTTAAGGGGCGGTAAGGGAATGAAGCAGTACTTC. This codes for CASSLRGGKGMKQYF.

The genes are TRBV28 and TRBJ2-1; D not certain. Germline V gene lookup returns CDR1 MDHEN and CDR2 SYDVKM. This CDR3 contains 12 residues. The germline V and J ends were trimmed by 2 bases and 9 bases, with 8 bases remaining between them. The CDR3 DNA reads as TGTGCCAGCAGTTTACTTGGAGCTGAGCAGTTCTTC. Encoded protein: CASSLLGAEQFF.

The chain is built from TRBV11-2 and TRBJ2-1; 7 positions agree with TRBD1. Trimming cost V 5 bases and J 7 bases; bases outside gene matches: 5. Germline V gene sequence: CDR1 SGHAT, CDR2 FQNNGV. This CDR3 is built from 13 residues. CDR3 DNA sequence: TGTGCCAGCAGCACCCTCAGGGGGAATGAGCAGTTCTTC. Its protein is CASSTLRGNEQFF.

The chain combines TRBV30 with TRBJ2-7; TRBD1 matches 11 bases. Germline CDR1 GTSNPN, CDR2 SVGIG (reference sequence). J lost 2 bases, V lost 2 bases, and 5 bases had no gene match. The CDR3 covers 15 residues. The CDR3 protein is CAWSRTGGGTYEQYF. DNA of the CDR3: TGTGCCTGGAGTCGGACAGGGGGCGGGACCTACGAGCAGTACTTC.

The chain links TRBV2 to TRBJ1-4, with TRBD1 as a possible D gene (5 bases). The CDR3 sequence is 14 residues long. V lost 6 bases to trimming and J lost 4 bases, with 12 bases between them. Germline values: CDR1 SNHLY, CDR2 FYNNEI. The CDR3 sequence is CASRDQGYNEKLFF. The CDR3 nucleotides read TGTGCCAGCAGAGATCAGGGTTATAATGAAAAACTGTTTTTT.

The chain couples TRBV5-1 to TRBJ2-7; a weak D match, TRBD1 (6 bases). Trimming pared 4 bases from V and 3 bases from J, leaving 14 bases between. Germline-derived CDR1 and CDR2 are SGHRS and YFSETQ. CDR3 size: 14 residues. Here the CDR3 reads CASSQGHLVYEQYF. CDR3 DNA sequence: TGCGCCAGCAGCCAGGGGCATCTTGTCTACGAGCAGTACTTC.

The V call is TRBV2, the J call TRBJ2-4, with TRBD2 identical over 7 bases. The junction had 5 bases not matched to a gene; V was cut back by 3 bases and J by 9 bases. CDR1 and CDR2 (germline): SNHLY, FYNNEI. The CDR3 has 13 residues. The CDR3 reads CASSDGREGIQYF. The CDR3 DNA reads as TGTGCCAGCAGTGACGGCAGGGAGGGCATTCAGTACTTC.

The chain uses TRBV6-1 and TRBJ1-2, with 9 bases fitting TRBD1. J was trimmed by 2 bases and V by 10 bases; bases with no gene match: 11. Germline-derived CDR1 and CDR2 are MNHNS and SASEGT. The CDR3 is 15 amino acids. The CDR3 spells CAIRQGGAGNYGYTF. Here the CDR3 DNA reads TGTGCCATCCGACAGGGGGGCGCAGGGAACTATGGCTACACCTTC.

The chain links TRBV5-5 to TRBJ2-7; 7 bases agree with TRBD2. Germline V gene data show CDR1 as SGHKS and CDR2 as YYEKEE (reference sequence). Trimming cost V 4 bases and J 4 bases; bases outside gene matches: 14. The CDR3 covers 16 residues. DNA of the CDR3: TGTGCCAGCAGCCGAAATCCAACTAGCGTTGGATACGAGCAGTACTTC. Translating it yields CASSRNPTSVGYEQYF. The complete variable domain, with remaining parts taken from reference TRBV5-5 and TRBJ2-7, reads DAGVTQSPTHLIKTRGQQVTLRCSPISGHKSVSWYQQVLGQGPQFIFQYYEKEERGRGNFPDRFSARQFPNYSSELNVNALLLGDSALYLCASSRNPTSVGYEQYFGPGTRLTVT.

This clone appeared a few times. This chain connects TRBV7-2 to TRBJ2-1, with 9 bases identical to TRBD2. From germline, CDR1 is SGHTA and CDR2 FQGNSA. V lost 5 bases and J lost 0; bases outside the gene matches: 8. This CDR3 is 17 amino acids long. The CDR3 loop reads CASSRRLAVDSYNEQFF. CDR3 in DNA: TGTGCCAGCAGCCGTCGACTAGCGGTTGACTCCTACAATGAGCAGTTCTTC.

The CDR3 DNA reads as TGTGCCAGCCGGGCGGGAGTAGGCGGGAGCTCCTACAATGAGCAGTTCTTC. This codes for CASRAGVGGSSYNEQFF. The V call is TRBV25-1, the J call TRBJ2-1, with 7 bases that match TRBD2. The CDR3 extends over 17 amino acids. Germline V gene lookup returns CDR1 MGHDK and CDR2 SYGVNS. V trimming: 8 bases; J trimming: 0 bases; junction bases outside the gene matches: 13.

Only one count was recorded for this clone. The CDR3 protein is CASSLGVGTPSTYEQYF. The CDR3 bases are TGTGCCAGCAGCTTAGGGGTTGGGACACCGAGCACCTACGAGCAGTACTTC. The gene calls are TRBV7-8 and TRBJ2-7; the D gene is possibly TRBD1 (6 bases). Germline loops: CDR1 SGHVS, CDR2 FQNEAQ. The CDR3 is 17 amino acids. The V and J ends lost 1 base and 2 bases respectively, with 18 bases between them. Full variable domain (remainder filled in from reference TRBV7-8 and TRBJ2-7): GAGVSQSPRYKVAKRGQDVALRCDPISGHVSLFWYQQALGQGPEFLTYFQNEAQLDKSGLPSDRFFAERPEGSVSTLKIQRTQQEDSAVYLCASSLGVGTPSTYEQYFGPGTRLTVT.

The gene calls are TRBV19 and TRBJ2-7; the match to TRBD1 covers 7 bases. V gave up 3 bases and J gave up 3 bases; unmatched junction bases: 8. The CDR3 extends over 15 amino acids. Germline V gene sequence: CDR1 LNHDA, CDR2 SQIVND (reference sequence). The CDR3 DNA reads as TGTGCCAGTAGTATCCCCGGACAGGTGATCTACGAGCAGTACTTC. It encodes CASSIPGQVIYEQYF.

CDR3 protein: CASSHGLAEPYEQYF. The CDR3 DNA is TGTGCCAGCAGCCACGGGCTAGCGGAGCCCTACGAGCAGTACTTC. This sequence joins TRBV4-2 and TRBJ2-7; 7 bases agree with TRBD2. Germline trimming cut 3 bases from V and 2 bases from J; bases unmatched to any gene: 7. CDR3 length: 15 amino acids. Germline CDR1 LGHNA, CDR2 YNFKEQ.

The chain's CDR3 is CASSGQGDYEQYF. CDR3 coding DNA: TGTGCCAGCAGTGGACAGGGAGACTACGAGCAGTACTTC. This chain uses TRBV25-1 with TRBJ2-7; TRBD1 matches 7 bases. The J segment lost 3 bases and the V segment lost 4 bases, leaving 3 bases of the junction unmatched. Germline loops: CDR1 MGHDK, CDR2 SYGVNS. The CDR3 totals 13 residues.

The chain combines TRBV12-5 with TRBJ2-1; unclear D gene. Germline-derived CDR1 and CDR2 are LGHNT and FRNRAP. V lost 2 bases, J lost 5 bases, and 7 bases lay in between. The CDR3 contains 13 residues. The CDR3 here is CASGLPGHNEQFF. In nucleotides, the CDR3 is TGTGCTAGTGGTTTGCCGGGTCACAATGAGCAGTTCTTC.

The chain joins TRBV28 to TRBJ2-7; D gene uncertain. Trimming stripped 3 bases from V and 2 bases from J, with 17 bases between. CDR3 length: 16 amino acids. Per the germline V gene, CDR1 is MDHEN and CDR2 is SYDVKM. The DNA of the CDR3 is TGTGCCAGCAGTTTTCTTTTTGAAACCGCAACCTACGAGCAGTACTTC. It encodes CASSFLFETATYEQYF. Filled out from reference TRBV28 and TRBJ2-7, the complete variable domain reads DVKVTQSSRYLVKRTGEKVFLECVQDMDHENMFWYRQDPGLGLRLIYFSYDVKMKEKGDIPEGYSVSREKKERFSLILESASTNQTSMYLCASSFLFETATYEQYFGPGTRLTVT.

The CDR3 region has the DNA TGTGCCAGCAGCTTGGCGTCGGTAAACACCGGGGAGCTGTTTTTT. This gives the protein CASSLASVNTGELFF. The rearrangement joins TRBV5-5 to TRBJ2-2; D call uncertain. Germline V gene lookup returns CDR1 SGHKS and CDR2 YYEKEE (reference sequence). Trimming cost V 0 bases and J 2 bases, with 8 bases left between them. This CDR3 spans 15 amino acids.

This chain joins TRBV10-3 and TRBJ2-1; TRBD1 aligns across 7 bases. Germline trimming cut 6 bases from V and 4 bases from J; bases unmatched to any gene: 3. Looked up from germline, CDR1 is ENHRY and CDR2 is SYGVKD. The CDR3 covers 13 residues. The chain's CDR3 is CAIRQDRYNEQFF. Here the CDR3 DNA reads TGTGCCATCAGGCAGGACAGGTACAATGAGCAGTTCTTC.

The genes are TRBV9 and TRBJ1-1; maybe TRBD1 (5 bases). This CDR3 region has 14 residues. Germline V lookup: CDR1 SGDLS, CDR2 YYNGEE. V dropped 3 bases and J dropped 1 base, with 10 bases sitting between them. CDR3 in amino acids: CASSAVGGNTEAFF. The CDR3 nucleotides are TGTGCCAGCAGCGCAGTCGGGGGGAACACTGAAGCTTTCTTT. Drawing the rest from reference TRBV9 and TRBJ1-1, the complete variable domain is DSGVTQTPKHLITATGQRVTLRCSPRSGDLSVYWYQQSLDQGLQFLIQYYNGEERAKGNILERFSAQQFPDLHSELNLSSLELGDSALYFCASSAVGGNTEAFFGQGTRLTVV.

This rearrangement joins TRBV14 to TRBJ2-1; D is unclear. V lost 1 base, J lost 8 bases, and 18 bases lay in between. The germline V gene has CDR1 SGHDN and CDR2 FVKESK. The CDR3 sequence is 16 residues long. CDR3 coding DNA: TGTGCCAGCAGCCAAGCCCCCTTTAGGTCGATCGATGAGCAGTTCTTC. Translating gives CASSQAPFRSIDEQFF.